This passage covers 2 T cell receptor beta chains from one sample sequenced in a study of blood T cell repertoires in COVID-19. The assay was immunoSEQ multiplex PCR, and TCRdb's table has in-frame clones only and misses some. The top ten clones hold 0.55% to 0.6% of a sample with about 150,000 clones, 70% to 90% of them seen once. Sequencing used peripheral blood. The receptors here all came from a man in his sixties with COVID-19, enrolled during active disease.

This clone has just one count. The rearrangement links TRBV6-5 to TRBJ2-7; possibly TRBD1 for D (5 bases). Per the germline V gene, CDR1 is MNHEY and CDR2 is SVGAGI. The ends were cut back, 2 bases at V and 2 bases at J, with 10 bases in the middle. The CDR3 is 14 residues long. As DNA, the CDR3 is TGTGCCAGCAGTTACGGGGCCCGGACCTACGAGCAGTACTTC. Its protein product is CASSYGARTYEQYF.

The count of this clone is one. In DNA, the CDR3 is TGTGCCAGCTCACTACAAGAGGCAGGGCGGGGCTATGGCTACACCTTC. Encoded protein: CASSLQEAGRGYGYTF. This chain links TRBV18 with TRBJ1-2; D might be TRBD1 (5 bases). Germline CDR1 KGHSH, CDR2 LQKENI. CDR3 length: 16 amino acids. The V gene lost 4 bases and the J gene lost 4 bases, with 19 bases spanning the gap. Filled out from reference TRBV18 and TRBJ1-2, the complete variable domain reads NAGVMQNPRHLVRRRGQEARLRCSPMKGHSHVYWYRQLPEEGLKFMVYLQKENIIDESGMPKERFSAEFPKEGPSILRIQQVVRGDSAAYFCASSLQEAGRGYGYTFGSGTRLTVV.